These 32 T cell receptor beta chains originate from one sample sequenced in a study of shared clonotypes between healthy human individuals. The repertoire was sequenced with immunoSEQ multiplex PCR; TCRdb's copy has only in-frame clones and lacks some. Of approximately 2.3 million clones listed, more than 80% are singletons. Input material: naive CD4+ T cells from PBMCs. Subset indicated: CD45RA+ positively selected. The receptors shown here come from a young man in good health. Some clones in this sample may be carry-over from other donors' samples.

The chain is built from TRBV10-1 and TRBJ2-3; maybe TRBD2 (6 bases). The CDR3 runs to 17 residues. V lost 4 bases and J 2 bases, leaving 19 bases between the germline ends. CDR1 is WNHNN, CDR2 SYGVQD, per germline (reference sequence). The CDR3 spells CASSVKRDSYSTDTQYF. CDR3 sequence (DNA): TGCGCCAGCAGTGTTAAGAGGGACTCGTATTCCACAGATACGCAGTATTTT.

This chain connects TRBV7-9 to TRBJ2-7; 13 bases line up with TRBD2. Germline V gene sequence: CDR1 SEHNR, CDR2 FQNEAQ (reference sequence). Trimming removed 5 bases from V and 3 bases from J; junction bases left unmatched: 4. The CDR3 sequence is 15 residues long. The chain's CDR3 is CASSLGLAGVYEQYF. CDR3 sequence (DNA): TGTGCCAGCAGCCTAGGACTAGCGGGAGTCTACGAGCAGTACTTC.

The chain uses TRBV11-1 and TRBJ1-1; a possible D gene is TRBD1 (5 bases). The ends were cut back, 5 bases at V and 1 base at J, with 14 bases in the middle. There are 15 residues in the CDR3. Per the germline V gene, CDR1 is SGHAT and CDR2 is FQDESV (reference sequence). CDR3 sequence: CASSHLGTGNTEAFF. In DNA, the CDR3 is TGTGCCAGCAGCCATCTTGGGACCGGGAACACTGAAGCTTTCTTT. The full variable domain, with the rest looked up from reference TRBV11-1 and TRBJ1-1, is EAEVAQSPRYKITEKSQAVAFWCDPISGHATLYWYRQILGQGPELLVQFQDESVVDDSQLPKDRFSAERLKGVDSTLKIQPAELGDSAMYLCASSHLGTGNTEAFFGQGTRLTVV.

This chain uses TRBV5-1 with TRBJ2-3; TRBD1 is a possible D gene (6 bases). From germline, CDR1 is SGHRS and CDR2 YFSETQ. Trimming removed 6 bases from V and 2 bases from J, with 16 bases in between. The CDR3 has 15 amino acids. The CDR3 region has the DNA TGCGCCAGCAACCTCCAGGGGCGGAACACAGATACGCAGTATTTT. This translates into CASNLQGRNTDTQYF.

Note on this clone: At the DNA level, this CDR3 is encoded by other sequences in the same sample as well. The chain recombines TRBV7-9 with TRBJ2-7; TRBD1 is a possible D gene (6 bases). The ends were cut back, 3 bases at V and 2 bases at J, with 11 bases in the middle. This CDR3 spans 14 amino acids. The germline V gene encodes CDR1 SEHNR and CDR2 FQNEAQ (reference sequence). CDR3 coding DNA: TGTGCCAGCAGCTTGCGGCAGGGGCCCTACGAGCAGTACTTC. Translation gives CASSLRQGPYEQYF. Variable domain in full (rest from reference TRBV7-9 and TRBJ2-7): DTGVSQNPRHKITKRGQNVTFRCDPISEHNRLYWYRQTLGQGPEFLTYFQNEAQLEKSRLLSDRFSAERPKGSFSTLEIQRTEQGDSAMYLCASSLRQGPYEQYFGPGTRLTVT.

V usage is TRBV7-2 and J usage is TRBJ2-2; D not certain. V lost 5 bases and J lost 6, with 7 bases in between. Germline CDR1 reads SGHTA; CDR2 reads FQGNSA. This CDR3 has 12 residues. In DNA, the CDR3 is TGTGCCAGCAGCCAGTTCCCCGGGGAGCTGTTTTTT. Protein sequence: CASSQFPGELFF.

The chain joins TRBV18 to TRBJ2-1, with D possibly TRBD1 on 6 matching bases. Trimming took off 2 bases at V and 8 bases at J, with 13 bases between the two ends. The CDR3 has 14 amino acids. Germline V gene sequence: CDR1 KGHSH, CDR2 LQKENI. CDR3 loop: CASSPRTVEDEQFF. In nucleotides, the CDR3 is TGTGCCAGCTCACCAAGGACAGTTGAGGATGAGCAGTTCTTC.

The chain carries TRBV18 and TRBJ2-3, with D possibly TRBD1 on 6 matching bases. V lost 0 bases and J lost 11, with 12 bases in between. Per germline, CDR1 KGHSH and CDR2 LQKENI. This CDR3 is 13 amino acids long. In DNA, the CDR3 is TGTGCCAGCTCACCACCTGGGACACCTGAGCAGTATTTT. Its protein is CASSPPGTPEQYF.

This chain uses TRBV10-3 with TRBJ2-3; 8 bases fit TRBD1. Germline V gives CDR1 ENHRY, CDR2 SYGVKD. Trimming removed 8 bases from V and 5 bases from J; junction bases left unmatched: 9. The CDR3 is 14 amino acids. This CDR3 reads CAIRDRTRGDTQYF. The CDR3, as DNA: TGTGCCATCCGGGACAGGACAAGGGGAGATACGCAGTATTTT.

V usage is TRBV7-2 and J usage is TRBJ2-1; 12 bases match TRBD2. Germline assignment: CDR1 SGHTA and CDR2 FQGNSA. The CDR3 extends over 15 amino acids. V gave up 2 bases and J gave up 6 bases; unmatched junction bases: 2. In DNA, the CDR3 is TGTGCCAGCAGCTTATGGACTAGCGGGGTCAATGAGCAGTTCTTC. It codes for CASSLWTSGVNEQFF.

This chain joins TRBV11-3 and TRBJ2-5; 8 bases map to TRBD2. With V trimmed by 0 bases and J by 2 bases, 5 bases remained unmatched. The CDR3 covers 16 residues. The germline CDR1 and CDR2 sequences are SGHNT and YENEEA. Written as DNA, the CDR3 is TGTGCCAGCAGCTTAGATCCCCGGGAGGGGCAAGAGACCCAGTACTTC. It specifies CASSLDPREGQETQYF.

The genes are TRBV7-9 and TRBJ1-1; perhaps TRBD1 as D (6 bases). This CDR3 region has 14 residues. Trimming took off 1 base at V and 5 bases at J, with 11 bases between the two ends. Germline loops: CDR1 SEHNR, CDR2 FQNEAQ (reference sequence). Written as DNA, the CDR3 is TGTGCCAGCAGCTTAGAGGGGGGCATTACTGAAGCTTTCTTT. Its protein product is CASSLEGGITEAFF. Variable domain in full (rest from reference TRBV7-9 and TRBJ1-1): DTGVSQNPRHKITKRGQNVTFRCDPISEHNRLYWYRQTLGQGPEFLTYFQNEAQLEKSRLLSDRFSAERPKGSFSTLEIQRTEQGDSAMYLCASSLEGGITEAFFGQGTRLTVV.

This clone was recorded once. The chain combines TRBV15 with TRBJ1-4; D perhaps matches TRBD1 (5 bases). This CDR3 region has 17 residues. Germline assignment: CDR1 LNHNV and CDR2 YYDKDF (reference sequence). Trimming stripped 1 base from V and 8 bases from J, with 20 bases between. Here the CDR3 DNA reads TGTGCCACCAGCAGAGCGGGACCGCTTTCATTCGGCGAAAAACTGTTTTTT. Amino acids: CATSRAGPLSFGEKLFF.

The genes are TRBV5-1 and TRBJ2-7; 12 bases match TRBD2. The CDR3 runs to 15 residues. With 6 bases clipped from V and 5 bases from J, the junction kept 9 bases outside the gene matches. CDR1 and CDR2 from the germline V gene are SGHRS and YFSETQ. This CDR3 is CASTSSSGRAHEQYF. The CDR3 DNA follows: TGCGCCAGCACCTCTTCTAGCGGGAGGGCCCACGAGCAGTACTTC.

The rearrangement uses TRBV25-1 and TRBJ2-5; 12 bases are shared with TRBD2. Germline-derived CDR1 and CDR2 are MGHDK and SYGVNS. The CDR3 is made up of 15 amino acids. Trimming removed 5 bases from V and 3 bases from J; junction bases left unmatched: 4. The CDR3 DNA is TGTGCCAGCAGTAGCTCTAGCGGGGGGGAAGAGACCCAGTACTTC. Translation: CASSSSSGGEETQYF.

The chain carries TRBV7-8 and TRBJ2-1, with 8 bases that match TRBD1. The CDR3 is 15 amino acids. The V gene end was trimmed by 5 bases and the J gene end by 3 bases; junction bases not matched to a gene: 6. Germline-derived CDR1 and CDR2 are SGHVS and FQNEAQ. The CDR3 DNA reads as TGTGCCAGCAGCCGAAGACAGGGGCGCTACAATGAGCAGTTCTTC. Its protein is CASSRRQGRYNEQFF.

This clone was seen just once. The CDR3 bases are TGTGCCAGCTCACGACTAGCGGAATACAATGAGCAGTTCTTC. Its translation: CASSRLAEYNEQFF. The J gene is TRBJ2-1, the V gene TRBV18; 9 bases are shared with TRBD2. Germline V gene lookup returns CDR1 KGHSH and CDR2 LQKENI. The V segment lost 4 bases and the J segment 4 bases; nucleotides outside the gene matches: 2. The CDR3 is 14 amino acids.

The chain couples TRBV21-1 to TRBJ2-7; the table assigns TRBD2, which was not confirmed against the DNA. TRBV21-1 is assigned pseudogene status. CDR3 length equals 11 residues. In DNA form, the CDR3 reads TGTGCCGTAGCTCCAACCTACGAGCAGTACTTC. As protein: CAVAPTYEQYF.

The chain links TRBV2 to TRBJ1-4, with 9 bases fitting TRBD1. Germline CDR1 SNHLY, CDR2 FYNNEI. V was clipped by 5 bases and J by 6 bases; unmatched bases: 7. CDR3 size: 15 residues. CDR3: CASSWAGTGYEKLFF. The CDR3 DNA is TGTGCCAGCAGTTGGGCCGGGACAGGGTATGAAAAACTGTTTTTT.

The chain combines TRBV18 with TRBJ2-1, with a possible D match to TRBD1 (6 bases). This CDR3 is 14 amino acids long. The ends were cut back, 0 bases at V and 13 bases at J, with 16 bases in the middle. The V gene's germline CDR1 is KGHSH and CDR2 LQKENI. Written as DNA, the CDR3 is TGTGCCAGCTCACCACCCTCCGGGACACCCATACAGTTCTTC. Its translation is CASSPPSGTPIQFF. Based on the CDR3 plus reference TRBV18 and TRBJ2-1, the full variable domain is NAGVMQNPRHLVRRRGQEARLRCSPMKGHSHVYWYRQLPEEGLKFMVYLQKENIIDESGMPKERFSAEFPKEGPSILRIQQVVRGDSAAYFCASSPPSGTPIQFFGPGTRLTVL.

With regard to this clone: Other DNA variants within this sample encode the same CDR3. The chain combines TRBV10-3 with TRBJ2-7; 11 bases are a match to TRBD1. From germline, CDR1 is ENHRY and CDR2 SYGVKD. The CDR3 is made up of 13 amino acids. Unmatched junction bases numbered 2, after V lost 6 bases and J lost 4 bases. The CDR3 region is CAIRGQGAYEQYF. The CDR3 region has the DNA TGTGCCATCAGAGGACAGGGGGCTTACGAGCAGTACTTC.

The genes are TRBV6-1 and TRBJ1-5, with a possible D match to TRBD1 (6 bases). This CDR3 has 17 amino acids. Trimming took off 3 bases at V and 2 bases at J, with 17 bases between the two ends. In germline, CDR1 is MNHNS, CDR2 SASEGT. CDR3 sequence: CASSDRRGGDGNQPQHF. CDR3 in DNA: TGTGCCAGCAGTGACCGTCGAGGGGGGGATGGCAATCAGCCCCAGCATTTT.

The CDR3 here is CASSPRWGRNTGELFF. CDR3 bases: TGCGCCAGCAGCCCCCGGTGGGGACGGAACACCGGGGAGCTGTTTTTT. The V call is TRBV4-1, the J call TRBJ2-2; D might be TRBD1 or TRBD2, each matching 5 bases. The germline CDR1 and CDR2 sequences are MGHRA and YSYEKL. With 4 bases removed from V and 1 base from J, the gap between germline ends came to 13 bases. CDR3 length: 16 amino acids.

This clone came up a few times. This chain uses TRBV2 with TRBJ1-5, with D perhaps TRBD1 (6 bases). The V end was cut by 6 bases, the J end by 0 bases, with 9 bases between. The CDR3 has 14 residues. Germline V CDR1 and CDR2: SNHLY, FYNNEI. CDR3 region: CASSGQYSNQPQHF. CDR3 bases: TGTGCCAGCAGCGGACAGTATAGCAATCAGCCCCAGCATTTT.

J is TRBJ2-5 and V is TRBV7-2; 11 bases map to TRBD1. The CDR3 has 15 residues. Germline assignment: CDR1 SGHTA and CDR2 FQGNSA. V was pared by 5 bases and J by 3 bases, with 5 bases of the junction left unmatched. CDR3 sequence: CASSPRDRGEETQYF. As DNA, the CDR3 is TGTGCCAGCAGCCCCCGGGACAGGGGGGAAGAGACCCAGTACTTC.

This chain links TRBV27 with TRBJ1-5, with D perhaps matching TRBD1 (5 bases). The ends were cut back, 1 base at V and 7 bases at J, with 20 bases in the middle. CDR3 length equals 17 residues. Germline V gene lookup returns CDR1 MNHEY and CDR2 SMNVEV (reference sequence). The CDR3 DNA reads as TGTGCCAGCAGTTTATATGGGGCAGAGGTCTCCCTGCAGCCCCAGCATTTT. It is translated as CASSLYGAEVSLQPQHF.

V usage is TRBV27 and J usage is TRBJ1-2, with D unclear. In germline, CDR1 is MNHEY, CDR2 SMNVEV (reference sequence). This CDR3 is built from 16 residues. The V end lost 2 bases, the J end lost 0 bases, and 13 bases lay between the germline ends. Written as DNA, the CDR3 is TGTGCCAGCAGTTTAATGGTCGGCGGCTCTAACTATGGCTACACCTTC. Protein sequence: CASSLMVGGSNYGYTF.

The rearrangement joins TRBV19 to TRBJ2-7; perhaps TRBD1 as D (6 bases). Germline V gene data show CDR1 as LNHDA and CDR2 as SQIVND (reference sequence). The CDR3 is 15 amino acids. The ends were cut back, 5 bases at V and 6 bases at J, with 20 bases in the middle. The CDR3 coding sequence is TGTGCCAGTAGTCCCGAACAGGGTCCGGTGCGCGAGCAGTACTTC. Its translation: CASSPEQGPVREQYF.

V and J are TRBV21-1 and TRBJ2-5; the D call in the table, TRBD1, was not verified against the DNA. TRBV21-1 is a pseudogene. The length of the CDR3 is 15 residues. CDR3 DNA: TGTGCCAGCAGCAATGGGCGGGACAGTCTCCCGACCCAGTACTTC. This translates into CASSNGRDSLPTQYF.

This clone was seen a single time. The chain carries TRBV30 and TRBJ2-7; 8 bases align to TRBD2. V shed 0 bases and J 4 bases; nucleotides not matched to a gene: 8. Germline loops: CDR1 GTSNPN, CDR2 SVGIG (reference sequence). CDR3 length equals 15 residues. CDR3 in amino acids: CAWSVRGGRVYEQYF. For the CDR3, the DNA is TGTGCCTGGAGTGTACGGGGGGGCAGGGTATACGAGCAGTACTTC.

Points on this clone: The same CDR3 is also encoded by other DNA sequences in this sample. The chain employs TRBV29-1 and TRBJ2-7; 9 nucleotides agree with TRBD1. This CDR3 has 13 amino acids. From germline, CDR1 is SQVTM and CDR2 ANQGSEA. The ends lost 4 bases at V and 1 base at J; junction bases unmatched: 2. CDR3 DNA sequence: TGCAGCGTTGGGGACAGGGTTTCCTACGAGCAGTACTTC. It is translated as CSVGDRVSYEQYF.

J is TRBJ2-2 and V is TRBV5-1, with D perhaps TRBD1 (6 bases). Germline lookup yields CDR1 SGHRS and CDR2 YFSETQ. This CDR3 has 15 amino acids. Deletions cut 4 bases from V and 7 bases from J, with 17 bases between. The CDR3 here is CASSPGTPLSGELFF. CDR3 DNA: TGCGCCAGCAGCCCCGGGACACCGCTCAGCGGGGAGCTGTTTTTT.